These T cell receptor beta chains were read from a single sample in a study of T cell repertoires in cytomegalovirus infection. From the reads, TCRdb called clonotypes with MiXCR, one entry per CDR3 protein. The profile shows 350,000 to 550,000 distinct CDR3 sequences, about 33% of them singletons. The sequenced sample was PBMCs. Receptors were obtained from a human donor in good health (CMV status not recorded). Some clones in this sample may be carry-over from other donors' samples. Each CDR3 is given with its conserved first and last residue. The D gene is left open where the match is weak. The size of a clone is reported for some rows only, either as once, few or many, or as a class for expanded clones.

clone size: few
V gene: TRBV6-1
D gene: NA
J gene: TRBJ2-5
CDR3 protein: CASSGEGLPGETQYF
CDR3 DNA: TGTGCCAGCAGTGGAGAGGGCTTGCCGGGGGAGACCCAGTACTTC

clone size: NA
V gene: TRBV4-1
D gene: NA
J gene: TRBJ1-1
CDR3 protein: CASSQHGFTGPNTEAFF
CDR3 DNA: TGCGCCAGCAGCCAACACGGGTTCACAGGGCCGAACACTGAAGCTTTCTTT

clone size: few
V gene: TRBV27
D gene: NA
J gene: TRBJ2-4
CDR3 protein: CASSSPVAKNIQYF
CDR3 DNA: TGTGCCAGCAGTTCTCCGGTAGCCAAAAACATTCAGTACTTC

clone size: many
V gene: TRBV2
D gene: NA
J gene: TRBJ1-1
CDR3 protein: CASRRGTEAFF
CDR3 DNA: TGTGCCAGCAGGAGGGGCACTGAAGCTTTCTTT

clone size: few
V gene: TRBV24-1
D gene: NA
J gene: TRBJ2-5
CDR3 protein: CATGSAGQETQYF
CDR3 DNA: TGTGCCACAGGGTCGGCGGGCCAAGAGACCCAGTACTTC

clone size: NA
V gene: TRBV28
D gene: TRBD2
J gene: TRBJ2-3
CDR3 protein: CASTLRGGPSSDTQYF
CDR3 DNA: TGTGCCAGCACCCTTCGGGGGGGGCCGTCGTCAGATACGCAGTATTTT

clone size: many
V gene: TRBV7-6
D gene: NA
J gene: TRBJ2-2
CDR3 protein: CASSSQDGNTGELFF
CDR3 DNA: TGTGCCAGCAGCTCCCAGGACGGAAACACCGGGGAGCTGTTTTTT

clone size: many
V gene: TRBV12-3/TRBV12-4
D gene: NA
J gene: TRBJ1-5
CDR3 protein: CASSLMGYNQPQHF
CDR3 DNA: TGTGCCAGCAGTTTAATGGGATACAATCAGCCCCAGCATTTT

clone size: NA
V gene: TRBV12-3/TRBV12-4
D gene: NA
J gene: TRBJ2-5
CDR3 protein: CASRPIRGIPETQYF
CDR3 DNA: TGTGCCAGCAGACCTATTAGGGGTATCCCAGAGACCCAGTACTTC

clone size: NA
V gene: TRBV4-1
D gene: TRBD2
J gene: TRBJ2-7
CDR3 protein: CASSQDHGGGGYEQYF
CDR3 DNA: TGCGCCAGCAGCCAAGATCATGGCGGGGGGGGCTACGAGCAGTACTTC

clone size: once
V gene: TRBV25-1
D gene: NA
J gene: TRBJ2-7
CDR3 protein: CASSESHLYEQYF
CDR3 DNA: TGTGCCAGCAGTGAATCCCACCTCTACGAGCAGTACTTC

clone size: NA
V gene: TRBV7-8
D gene: NA
J gene: TRBJ2-1
CDR3 protein: CASSSHPVGASYNEQFF
CDR3 DNA: TGTGCCAGCAGCTCACACCCTGTGGGGGCGTCCTACAATGAGCAGTTCTTC

clone size: many
V gene: TRBV6-2/TRBV6-3
D gene: TRBD1
J gene: TRBJ2-1
CDR3 protein: CASRVTGTGGYNEQFF
CDR3 DNA: TGTGCCAGCCGTGTCACCGGGACAGGGGGTTACAATGAGCAGTTCTTC

clone size: many
V gene: TRBV12-3/TRBV12-4
D gene: TRBD1
J gene: TRBJ2-7
CDR3 protein: CASSLGQVYEQYF
CDR3 DNA: TGTGCCAGCAGCCTTGGACAGGTGTACGAGCAGTACTTC

clone size: NA
V gene: TRBV27
D gene: TRBD2
J gene: TRBJ2-5
CDR3 protein: CASSFRGGLETQYF
CDR3 DNA: TGTGCCAGCAGTTTTCGGGGGGGCCTAGAGACCCAGTACTTC

clone size: NA
V gene: TRBV6-2/TRBV6-3
D gene: NA
J gene: TRBJ2-1
CDR3 protein: CASSSLAWKKEQFF
CDR3 DNA: TGTGCCAGCAGTTCGTTGGCTTGGAAGAAAGAGCAGTTCTTC

clone size: few
V gene: TRBV20-1
D gene: NA
J gene: TRBJ2-2
CDR3 protein: CSARVNTGELFF
CDR3 DNA: TGCAGTGCCAGGGTTAACACCGGGGAGCTGTTTTTT

clone size: few
V gene: TRBV12-3/TRBV12-4
D gene: NA
J gene: TRBJ1-4
CDR3 protein: CASSFGAENEKLFF
CDR3 DNA: TGTGCCAGCAGTTTCGGGGCCGAAAATGAAAAACTGTTTTTT

clone size: NA
V gene: TRBV11-2
D gene: NA
J gene: TRBJ1-3
CDR3 protein: CASSNRVSGNTIYF
CDR3 DNA: TGTGCCAGCAGTAACAGGGTCTCTGGAAACACCATATATTTT

clone size: NA
V gene: TRBV3-1
D gene: NA
J gene: TRBJ2-4
CDR3 protein: CASSNLQGLRGDIQYF
CDR3 DNA: TGTGCCAGCAGCAATTTACAGGGCCTCCGGGGCGACATTCAGTACTTC

clone size: few
V gene: TRBV20-1
D gene: NA
J gene: TRBJ2-7
CDR3 protein: CSADRGRGFPSYEQYF
CDR3 DNA: TGCAGTGCCGATAGGGGCAGGGGTTTCCCTTCCTACGAGCAGTACTTC

clone size: few
V gene: TRBV20-1
D gene: TRBD1
J gene: TRBJ1-2
CDR3 protein: CSGPGGLGNYGYTF
CDR3 DNA: TGCAGTGGACCAGGGGGCTTGGGTAACTATGGCTACACCTTC

clone size: NA
V gene: TRBV11-3
D gene: NA
J gene: TRBJ2-2
CDR3 protein: CASIPTSSNTGELFF
CDR3 DNA: TGTGCCAGCATCCCCACTAGCTCTAACACCGGGGAGCTGTTTTTT

clone size: many
V gene: TRBV7-2
D gene: TRBD2
J gene: TRBJ2-1
CDR3 protein: CASSHIAGSSYNEQFF
CDR3 DNA: TGTGCCAGCAGCCACATAGCGGGGAGCTCGTACAATGAGCAGTTCTTC

clone size: few
V gene: TRBV12-3/TRBV12-4
D gene: NA
J gene: TRBJ2-2
CDR3 protein: CASSPQGIGELFF
CDR3 DNA: TGTGCCAGCAGTCCCCAGGGAATCGGGGAGCTGTTTTTT

clone size: many
V gene: TRBV7-8
D gene: TRBD1
J gene: TRBJ1-5
CDR3 protein: CASSLVPQDRINQPQHF
CDR3 DNA: TGTGCCAGCAGCCTCGTGCCCCAGGACAGGATCAATCAGCCCCAGCATTTT

clone size: many
V gene: TRBV7-6
D gene: TRBD2
J gene: TRBJ2-1
CDR3 protein: CASSLSSGGANEQFF
CDR3 DNA: TGTGCCAGCAGCTTATCTAGCGGGGGGGCCAATGAGCAGTTCTTC

clone size: few
V gene: TRBV24-1
D gene: NA
J gene: TRBJ2-5
CDR3 protein: CATSDLGDGQETQYF
CDR3 DNA: TGTGCCACCAGTGATTTGGGGGACGGACAAGAGACCCAGTACTTC

clone size: NA
V gene: TRBV6-6
D gene: TRBD1
J gene: TRBJ2-7
CDR3 protein: CASSTRQGVYF
CDR3 DNA: TGTGCCAGCAGTACCCGACAGGGGGTTTACTTC

clone size: NA
V gene: TRBV29-1
D gene: NA
J gene: TRBJ1-2
CDR3 protein: CSVERSSGYTF
CDR3 DNA: TGCAGCGTCGAGAGGAGCAGCGGCTACACCTTC

clone size: few
V gene: TRBV27
D gene: TRBD2
J gene: TRBJ2-1
CDR3 protein: CASSLFPRGSSYNEQFF
CDR3 DNA: TGTGCCAGCAGTTTATTCCCGCGGGGGAGCTCCTACAATGAGCAGTTCTTC

clone size: few
V gene: TRBV4-1
D gene: NA
J gene: TRBJ1-6
CDR3 protein: CASSHEGNSPLHF
CDR3 DNA: TGCGCCAGCAGCCACGAAGGAAATTCACCCCTCCACTTT

clone size: many
V gene: TRBV27
D gene: NA
J gene: TRBJ2-7
CDR3 protein: CASRRTAVYEQYF
CDR3 DNA: TGTGCCAGCAGGCGGACTGCCGTGTACGAGCAGTACTTC

clone size: NA
V gene: TRBV5-1
D gene: TRBD2
J gene: TRBJ2-5
CDR3 protein: CASSLKLAGARETQYF
CDR3 DNA: TGCGCCAGCAGCTTGAAACTAGCGGGGGCGAGAGAGACCCAGTACTTC

clone size: few
V gene: TRBV5-1
D gene: TRBD1
J gene: TRBJ1-1
CDR3 protein: CASSLGTGGIEAFF
CDR3 DNA: TGCGCCAGCAGCTTGGGGACAGGGGGAATAGAAGCTTTCTTT

clone size: many
V gene: TRBV12-3/TRBV12-4
D gene: NA
J gene: TRBJ2-5
CDR3 protein: CASSLATFQETQYF
CDR3 DNA: TGTGCCAGCAGCCTAGCAACTTTCCAAGAGACCCAGTACTTC

clone size: NA
V gene: TRBV5-5
D gene: NA
J gene: TRBJ1-2
CDR3 protein: CASSLYEAPLGYGYTF
CDR3 DNA: TGTGCCAGCAGCTTGTACGAGGCACCTTTGGGGTATGGCTACACCTTC

clone size: NA
V gene: TRBV4-3
D gene: TRBD2
J gene: TRBJ2-1
CDR3 protein: CASSHRPKKRGDCCNEQLF
CDR3 DNA: TGCGCCAGCAGCCATCGCCCTAAGAAGCGGGGGGACTGTTGTAATGAGCAGTTATTC